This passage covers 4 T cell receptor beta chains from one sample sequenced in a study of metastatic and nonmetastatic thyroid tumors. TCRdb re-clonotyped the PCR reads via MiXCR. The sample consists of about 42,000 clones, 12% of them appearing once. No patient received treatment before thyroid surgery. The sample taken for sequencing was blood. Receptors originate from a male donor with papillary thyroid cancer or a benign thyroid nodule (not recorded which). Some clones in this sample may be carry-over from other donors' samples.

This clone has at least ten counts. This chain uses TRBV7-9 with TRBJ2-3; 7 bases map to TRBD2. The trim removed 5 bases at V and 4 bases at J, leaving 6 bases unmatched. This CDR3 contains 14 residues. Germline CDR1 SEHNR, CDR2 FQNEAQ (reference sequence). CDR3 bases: TGTGCCAGCAGCGAAACTAGCGTCTCAGATACGCAGTATTTT. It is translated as CASSETSVSDTQYF.

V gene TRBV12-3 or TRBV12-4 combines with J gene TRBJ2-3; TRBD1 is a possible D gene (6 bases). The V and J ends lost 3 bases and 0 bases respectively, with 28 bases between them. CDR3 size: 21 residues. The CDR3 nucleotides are TGTGCCAGCAGTTTTCTACAGGGAAGAACACGTGTCCCAGATAGCACAGATACGCAGTATTTT. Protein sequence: CASSFLQGRTRVPDSTDTQYF.

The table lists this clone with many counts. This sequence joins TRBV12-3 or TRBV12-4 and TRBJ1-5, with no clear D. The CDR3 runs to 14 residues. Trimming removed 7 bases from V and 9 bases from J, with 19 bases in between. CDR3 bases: TGTGCCAGCATGATGGCCGGGATGCTCCGGCCCCAGCATTTT. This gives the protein CASMMAGMLRPQHF.

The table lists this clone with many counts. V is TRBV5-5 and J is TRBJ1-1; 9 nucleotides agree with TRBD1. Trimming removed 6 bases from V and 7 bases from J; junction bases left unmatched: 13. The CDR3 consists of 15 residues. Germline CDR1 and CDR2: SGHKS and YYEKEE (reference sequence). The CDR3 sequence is CASTLTQGAGSEAFF. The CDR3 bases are TGTGCCAGCACCCTGACACAGGGGGCAGGCAGTGAAGCTTTCTTT. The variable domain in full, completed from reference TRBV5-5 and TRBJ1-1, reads DAGVTQSPTHLIKTRGQQVTLRCSPISGHKSVSWYQQVLGQGPQFIFQYYEKEERGRGNFPDRFSARQFPNYSSELNVNALLLGDSALYLCASTLTQGAGSEAFFGQGTRLTVV.